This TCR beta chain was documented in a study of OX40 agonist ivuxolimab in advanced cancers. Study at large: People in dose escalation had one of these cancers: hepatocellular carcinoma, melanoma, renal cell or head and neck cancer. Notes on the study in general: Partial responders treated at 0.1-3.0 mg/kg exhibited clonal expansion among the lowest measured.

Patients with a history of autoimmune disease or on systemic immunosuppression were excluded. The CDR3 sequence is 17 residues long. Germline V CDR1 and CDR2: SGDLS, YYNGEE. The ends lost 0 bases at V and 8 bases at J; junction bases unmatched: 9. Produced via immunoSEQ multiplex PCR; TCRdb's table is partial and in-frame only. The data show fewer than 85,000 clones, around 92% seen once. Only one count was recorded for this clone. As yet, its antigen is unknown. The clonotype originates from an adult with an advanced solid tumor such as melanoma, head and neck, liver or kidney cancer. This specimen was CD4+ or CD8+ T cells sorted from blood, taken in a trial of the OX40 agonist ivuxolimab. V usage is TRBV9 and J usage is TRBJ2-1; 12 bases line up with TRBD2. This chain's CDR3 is CASSVALASGRADEQFF. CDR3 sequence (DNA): TGTGCCAGCAGCGTAGCCCTGGCTAGCGGGAGGGCGGATGAGCAGTTCTTC.